The text below deals with one TCR beta chain. Antigen unknown. The CDR3 loop spans 16 amino acids. Trimming took off 6 bases at V and 5 bases at J, with 23 bases between the two ends. CDR1 SGHAT and CDR2 FQNNGV come from the germline V gene. As to time point: patch test 1, 2 weeks after DPC sensitization. Treatment in this sample: therapeutic diphenylcyclopropenone sensitization with weekly scalp DPC. Total RNA was isolated from whole blood that had not been fractionated. This sample is part of a study of human T cells and chemical hapten exposure. How the authors handled the data: Sample-level TCR yields exhibited a median of roughly 96,000, with a range of roughly 20,000 to 700,000. Via MiXCR, TCRdb re-called the RACE reads, giving one row per CDR3 protein. The V and J calls shown here were made by TCRdb, not taken from the authors' results. The sample lists roughly 70,000 distinct CDR3 sequences; about 31% were seen once.

The study's findings and limits: Patch test score rose with PT1 expanded TCRs, significant at 8, 16, 32, not 4.

The sequence was obtained from a man in his forties or fifties with alopecia areata. Some clones in this sample may be carry-over from other donors' samples. Sequenced here: whole blood, sampled in connection with sensitization to the hapten diphenylcyclopropenone (DPC). The chain recombines TRBV11-2 with TRBJ2-7; either TRBD1 or TRBD2 may fit D (5 bases each). Written as DNA, the CDR3 is TGTGCCAGCAGTTCGGTGCCAGGGAGACCCCCTGACGAGCAGTACTTC. Translation: CASSSVPGRPPDEQYF.